Presented here are 32 T cell receptor beta chains from one specimen sequenced in a study of cytomegalovirus exposure and HLA in healthy donors (dated by TCRdb to about 2017). Library preparation was by the immunoSEQ multiplex PCR assay. For the multiplex PCR, a mixture combining 60 forward primers for TCR Vbeta segments and 13 reverse primers for TCR Jbeta segments was used. TCRdb's version of the immuneACCESS table is confined to in-frame rearrangements and falls short of the full clone set. An unresolved V gene accounts for under half of the shortfall where checked; the remainder is of unknown origin. The sample table holds some 120,000 clones, of which around 70% were seen once. The ten largest clones capture around 4.9% of the sample. The specimen was PBMCs. The origin of the receptors is a man aged 25-45 years in good health and CMV-seropositive.

About this clone itself: Germline and junction disagree at one end, which may indicate a read error. This chain links TRBV6-5 with TRBJ1-2; D unresolved. This CDR3 contains 13 residues. Germline CDR1 is MNHEY and CDR2 is SVGAGI. The CDR3, as DNA: TGTGCCAGCAGTTACGGGAGGGTAAATGGCTACCCCTTC. The encoded protein is CASSYGRVNGYPF.

This clone was found a few times. The chain carries TRBV7-9 and TRBJ2-1; 8 bases align to TRBD2. CDR1 and CDR2 from the germline V gene are SEHNR and FQNEAQ (reference sequence). Germline trimming cut 5 bases from V and 8 bases from J; bases unmatched to any gene: 8. The CDR3 is 14 amino acids. The CDR3 region has the DNA TGTGCCAGCAGCCTGAGCGGGGGATTCGATGAGCAGTTCTTC. It encodes CASSLSGGFDEQFF.

With regard to this clone: Different DNA sequences within this sample yield the same CDR3. The rearrangement links TRBV7-3 to TRBJ2-3, with 7 nucleotides matching TRBD2. V was clipped by 5 bases and J by 1 base; unmatched bases: 0. Germline CDR1 and CDR2: SGHTA and FQGTGA. The CDR3 length is 13 residues. CDR3 residues: CASSGGGTDTQYF. CDR3 DNA sequence: TGTGCCAGCAGCGGGGGGGGCACAGATACGCAGTATTTT.

This chain connects TRBV9 to TRBJ2-2, with unresolved D. V was shortened by 3 bases and J by 5 bases, with 20 bases between the two germline ends. Germline assignment: CDR1 SGDLS and CDR2 YYNGEE. This CDR3 contains 17 residues. The CDR3 sequence: CASSAPLTDLRTGELFF. Here the CDR3 DNA reads TGTGCCAGCAGCGCCCCCTTGACCGATTTGAGGACCGGGGAGCTGTTTTTT.

This chain links TRBV5-6 with TRBJ2-7, with D perhaps TRBD1 (6 bases). The CDR3 sequence is 16 residues long. The germline gives CDR1 SGHDT, CDR2 YYEEEE. V was clipped by 4 bases and J by 2 bases, with 19 bases between them. The CDR3 loop reads CASSQGPLGGTYEQYF. The CDR3 DNA follows: TGTGCCAGCAGCCAGGGGCCCTTAGGGGGAACCTACGAGCAGTACTTC.

J is TRBJ1-2 and V is TRBV7-9; D gene uncertain. The CDR3 covers 11 residues. CDR1 SEHNR and CDR2 FQNEAQ come from the germline V gene (reference sequence). Trimming pared 1 base from V and 8 bases from J, leaving 5 bases between. The CDR3 spells CASSLDGGYTF. In DNA form, the CDR3 reads TGTGCCAGCAGCTTAGACGGGGGCTACACCTTC.

The chain combines TRBV7-8 with TRBJ2-5; 9 nucleotides match TRBD2. Per germline, CDR1 SGHVS and CDR2 FQNEAQ. This CDR3 contains 15 residues. Trimming cost V 1 base and J 4 bases; bases outside gene matches: 4. Written as DNA, the CDR3 is TGTGCCAGCAGCTTAGAAGCGGGGGGAAGAGAGACCCAGTACTTC. Translating gives CASSLEAGGRETQYF.

This chain links TRBV9 with TRBJ2-1, with TRBD2 identical over 14 bases. This CDR3 has 15 amino acids. Germline V gene lookup returns CDR1 SGDLS and CDR2 YYNGEE. Trimming took 3 bases from V and 9 from J; bases not matched to a gene: 5. This chain's CDR3 is CASSAATSGGGEQFF. CDR3 coding DNA: TGTGCCAGCAGCGCTGCGACTAGCGGGGGGGGTGAGCAGTTCTTC.

V usage is TRBV5-5 and J usage is TRBJ1-1; 10 nucleotides align to TRBD1. The junction had 13 bases not matched to a gene; V was cut back by 3 bases and J by 5 bases. Looked up from germline, CDR1 is SGHKS and CDR2 is YYEKEE (reference sequence). This CDR3 contains 17 residues. CDR3 sequence: CASSSVPPDRGRTEAFF. CDR3 sequence (DNA): TGTGCCAGCAGCTCAGTTCCGCCCGACAGGGGGCGTACTGAAGCTTTCTTT.

This chain uses TRBV2 with TRBJ1-2, with 7 bases matching TRBD1. The CDR3 is 15 residues long. V shed 6 bases and J 2 bases; nucleotides not matched to a gene: 9. Germline V gives CDR1 SNHLY, CDR2 FYNNEI. The CDR3 nucleotides read TGTGCCAGCAGCGGGGGCGTACAGGGGAACTATGGCTACACCTTC. Protein product: CASSGGVQGNYGYTF.

This clone was observed a few times. This chain links TRBV5-6 with TRBJ2-7; 10 bases line up with TRBD1. Germline CDR1 and CDR2: SGHDT and YYEEEE. The CDR3 totals 16 residues. The V gene end was trimmed by 7 bases and the J gene end by 5 bases; junction bases not matched to a gene: 15. The CDR3 DNA sequence: TGTGCCAGCTCTTCCCAAACCCGACAGGGGGCCAACGAGCAGTACTTC. Residues: CASSSQTRQGANEQYF. Full variable domain (missing parts from reference TRBV5-6 and TRBJ2-7): DAGVTQSPTHLIKTRGQQVTLRCSPKSGHDTVSWYQQALGQGPQFIFQYYEEEERQRGNFPDRFSGHQFPNYSSELNVNALLLGDSALYLCASSSQTRQGANEQYFGPGTRLTVT.

The genes are TRBV5-6 and TRBJ2-2; unclear D gene. Looked up from germline, CDR1 is SGHDT and CDR2 is YYEEEE. The CDR3 is made up of 13 amino acids. V lost 0 bases and J lost 4, with 4 bases in between. DNA for the CDR3: TGTGCCAGCAGCTTGGTACTCACCGGGGAGCTGTTTTTT. This codes for CASSLVLTGELFF.

The genes are TRBV6-5 and TRBJ1-2; TRBD1 might be the D (5 bases). From germline, CDR1 is MNHEY and CDR2 SVGAGI. The V gene lost 0 bases and the J gene lost 13 bases, with 15 bases spanning the gap. This CDR3 contains 13 residues. CDR3 nucleotides: TGTGCCAGCAGTTACTCGCGGGACCCCCACCGCACCTTC. Translated, it gives CASSYSRDPHRTF.

The V call is TRBV5-1, the J call TRBJ2-3; D is uncertain. The CDR3 contains 15 residues. The germline gives CDR1 SGHRS, CDR2 YFSETQ. V dropped 0 bases and J dropped 0 bases, with 8 bases sitting between them. CDR3 residues: CASSLDGDSTDTQYF. CDR3 nucleotide sequence: TGCGCCAGCAGCTTGGATGGAGATAGCACAGATACGCAGTATTTT.

The chain carries TRBV30 and TRBJ1-4, with TRBD1 identical over 9 bases. J was trimmed by 6 bases and V by 5 bases; bases with no gene match: 4. This CDR3 has 13 amino acids. CDR1 GTSNPN and CDR2 SVGIG come from the germline V gene (reference sequence). The CDR3 DNA is TGTGCCTGGTCGGGACAGGGAGATGAAAAACTGTTTTTT. Translating gives CAWSGQGDEKLFF.

The chain is built from TRBV6-6 and TRBJ2-5; D gene uncertain. Trimming pared 2 bases from V and 4 bases from J, leaving 2 bases between. The germline V gene encodes CDR1 MNHNY and CDR2 SVGAGI (reference sequence). This CDR3 is 11 amino acids long. As DNA, the CDR3 is TGTGCCAGCAGTTACCGAGAGACCCAGTACTTC. Protein: CASSYRETQYF.

V is TRBV28 and J is TRBJ1-4, with a possible D match to TRBD1 (5 bases). Trimming took off 5 bases at V and 7 bases at J, with 20 bases between the two ends. The CDR3 has 16 amino acids. CDR1 and CDR2 from the germline V gene are MDHEN and SYDVKM. Written as DNA, the CDR3 is TGTGCCAGCAGTCCCTCCTTGGGAGGGACTGGTGAAAAACTGTTTTTT. Translating gives CASSPSLGGTGEKLFF.

The rearrangement uses TRBV6-5 and TRBJ2-5; 13 bases are a match to TRBD2. Germline CDR1 and CDR2: MNHEY and SVGAGI. The CDR3 sequence is 16 residues long. With 2 bases clipped from V and 11 bases from J, the junction kept 11 bases outside the gene matches. The CDR3 sequence: CASSYTGTSGVQEQYF. In DNA, the CDR3 is TGTGCCAGCAGTTACACCGGGACTAGCGGGGTTCAAGAGCAGTACTTC.

This chain joins TRBV6-5 and TRBJ1-5, with D maybe TRBD1 (5 bases). V lost 5 bases and J 3 bases, leaving 11 bases between the germline ends. This CDR3 is built from 14 residues. CDR1 is MNHEY, CDR2 SVGAGI, per germline. The chain's CDR3 is CASSRQRLNQPQHF. Written as DNA, the CDR3 is TGTGCCAGCAGTCGACAGCGTCTCAATCAGCCCCAGCATTTT.

This clone was seen more than once but under ten times. The V call is TRBV4-3, the J call TRBJ2-6, with D unclear. Deletions cut 0 bases from V and 0 bases from J, with 6 bases between. Germline V CDR1 and CDR2: LGHNA, YSLEER. CDR3 length equals 16 residues. CDR3: CASSQDHSSGANVLTF. DNA for the CDR3: TGCGCCAGCAGCCAAGATCACAGCTCTGGGGCCAACGTCCTGACTTTC.

The chain joins TRBV4-1 to TRBJ2-5; 8 positions match TRBD1. Per the germline V gene, CDR1 is MGHRA and CDR2 is YSYEKL. This CDR3 comprises 16 residues. V lost 4 bases, J lost 5 bases, and 12 bases stayed unmatched. The CDR3 DNA reads TGCGCCAGCAGCCCGGGGGCAGGGGGCGGGATGGAGACCCAGTACTTC. Protein product: CASSPGAGGGMETQYF.

The rearrangement joins TRBV7-9 to TRBJ2-2, with 7 positions matching TRBD1. Germline V gene lookup returns CDR1 SEHNR and CDR2 FQNEAQ (reference sequence). V trimming: 6 bases; J trimming: 0 bases; junction bases outside the gene matches: 4. The CDR3 spans 15 residues. The CDR3 here is CASRPDRANTGELFF. CDR3 coding DNA: TGTGCCAGCAGACCAGACAGGGCGAACACCGGGGAGCTGTTTTTT.

The chain employs TRBV9 and TRBJ2-5; 11 bases align to TRBD1. Trimming cost V 0 bases and J 4 bases; bases outside gene matches: 5. Germline CDR1 is SGDLS and CDR2 is YYNGEE. CDR3 length: 16 amino acids. CDR3: CASSVGGQGAGETQYF. CDR3 DNA sequence: TGTGCCAGCAGCGTAGGTGGACAGGGGGCAGGAGAGACCCAGTACTTC.

This clone was seen once. The CDR3 DNA reads TGTGCCAGCAGTGACTCGAAGGACGGGGCTAACTATGGCTACACCTTC. The encoded protein is CASSDSKDGANYGYTF. This chain connects TRBV6-4 to TRBJ1-2; D remains unclear. This CDR3 region has 16 residues. Germline lookup yields CDR1 MRHNA and CDR2 SNTAGT. V lost 0 bases and J lost 0, with 11 bases in between.

The rearrangement joins TRBV7-2 to TRBJ1-3; D is ambiguous. Trimming stripped 1 base from V and 2 bases from J, with 18 bases between. The germline CDR1 and CDR2 sequences are SGHTA and FQGNSA. The CDR3 runs to 18 residues. CDR3 bases: TGTGCCAGCAGCTTAGGATTATTCTCCGGAGGCCCTGGAAACACCATATATTTT. It codes for CASSLGLFSGGPGNTIYF.

The chain carries TRBV30 and TRBJ2-7; 8 nucleotides match TRBD2. Germline V lookup: CDR1 GTSNPN, CDR2 SVGIG (reference sequence). The CDR3 totals 13 residues. With V trimmed by 2 bases and J by 3 bases, 3 bases remained unmatched. The CDR3 DNA reads TGTGCCTGGAGTCGGGGGGGGAACTACGAGCAGTACTTC. This codes for CAWSRGGNYEQYF.

This clone was picked up a small number of times. CDR3 protein: CASSPGNTEAFF. CDR3 nucleotide sequence: TGTGCCAGCAGCCCCGGTAACACTGAAGCTTTCTTT. The rearrangement links TRBV5-5 to TRBJ1-1, with no clear D. CDR1 and CDR2 from the germline V gene are SGHKS and YYEKEE (reference sequence). V was shortened by 4 bases and J by 2 bases, with 6 bases between the two germline ends. The CDR3 length is 12 residues.

This clone has only one observation. This chain links TRBV5-4 with TRBJ2-3; TRBD2 agrees at 12 bases. The germline V gene has CDR1 SGHNT and CDR2 YYREEE (reference sequence). The CDR3 length is 16 residues. The V and J ends lost 3 bases and 8 bases, in that order; junction bases with no gene match: 10. The chain's CDR3 is CASSSPSGGAGGTQYF. CDR3 DNA sequence: TGTGCCAGCAGCTCGCCTAGCGGGGGGGCCGGAGGTACGCAGTATTTT.

This clone was picked up a small number of times. The gene calls are TRBV29-1 and TRBJ1-1; D gene ambiguous. V was clipped by 1 base and J by 0 bases, with 6 bases between them. The CDR3 is 13 amino acids. Germline CDR1 is SQVTM and CDR2 is ANQGSEA. DNA for the CDR3: TGCAGCGTTGAAGGACACGTGAACACTGAAGCTTTCTTT. This gives the protein CSVEGHVNTEAFF.

This sequence joins TRBV6-5 and TRBJ1-2, with D possibly TRBD1 on 6 matching bases. The CDR3 loop spans 15 amino acids. In germline, CDR1 is MNHEY, CDR2 SVGAGI. The V and J ends lost 5 bases and 7 bases respectively, with 20 bases between them. The CDR3 protein is CASSGPGHGSFGYTF. Written as DNA, the CDR3 is TGTGCCAGCAGTGGCCCGGGACACGGGTCCTTTGGCTACACCTTC.

This clone was detected a few times. As DNA, the CDR3 is TGTGCCAGCAGCTTGGTGAGGAGGGTCACTGAAGCTTTCTTT. Encoded protein: CASSLVRRVTEAFF. This rearrangement joins TRBV5-6 to TRBJ1-1; no clear D gene. The CDR3 totals 14 residues. Germline loops: CDR1 SGHDT, CDR2 YYEEEE. Deletions cut 0 bases from V and 4 bases from J, with 10 bases between. Full variable domain (remainder filled in from reference TRBV5-6 and TRBJ1-1): DAGVTQSPTHLIKTRGQQVTLRCSPKSGHDTVSWYQQALGQGPQFIFQYYEEEERQRGNFPDRFSGHQFPNYSSELNVNALLLGDSALYLCASSLVRRVTEAFFGQGTRLTVV.

The chain joins TRBV10-2 to TRBJ1-2; D gene uncertain. Trimming left V 6 bases short and J 2 bases short, with 13 bases between. Germline assignment: CDR1 WSHSY and CDR2 SAAADI. This CDR3 contains 14 residues. The chain's CDR3 is CASREGAGNYGYTF. CDR3 in DNA: TGCGCCAGCAGGGAGGGCGCAGGAAACTATGGCTACACCTTC.